A selection of T cell receptor beta chains follows, all from one sample in a study of T-cell memory formation after mild COVID-19. TCRdb called the 5' RACE reads again in MiXCR, with one record for every CDR3 protein. The sample yields 550,000 to 600,000 distinct CDR3 sequences, about 18% seen once. Input material: PBMCs or a T cell subset sorted from them (not recorded which). The source of these receptors is an adult woman who had mild COVID-19 (a few samples of this study predate the infection). Cell type and time point are not known. Both conserved end residues are part of each CDR3. The order of the fields is CDR3 protein, CDR3 DNA, D gene, J gene, clone size, V gene. A D gene is named only where the DNA matches it firmly. Only part of the rows carry a size: once, few, many, or a class if the clone is expanded.

CDR3aa: CSVNKAPYEQYF
CDR3nt: TGCAGCGTTAACAAGGCCCCCTACGAGCAGTACTTC
d_gene: -
j_gene: TRBJ2-7
abundance: -
v_gene: TRBV29-1

CDR3aa: CASSLISGRMDEQFF
CDR3nt: TGTGCCAGCAGCTTAATTAGCGGGAGGATGGATGAGCAGTTCTTC
d_gene: TRBD2
j_gene: TRBJ2-1
abundance: few
v_gene: TRBV7-3

CDR3aa: CASIQAGETGELFF
CDR3nt: TGTGCCAGCATTCAGGCGGGGGAGACCGGGGAGCTGTTTTTT
d_gene: TRBD2
j_gene: TRBJ2-2
abundance: -
v_gene: TRBV2

CDR3aa: CASSYSHPSGELFF
CDR3nt: TGTGCCAGCAGTTATTCCCACCCATCCGGGGAGCTGTTTTTT
d_gene: -
j_gene: TRBJ2-2
abundance: few
v_gene: TRBV6-5

CDR3aa: CASSPPTRTDTQYF
CDR3nt: TGTGCCAGCTCACCCCCGACCCGAACAGATACGCAGTATTTT
d_gene: -
j_gene: TRBJ2-3
abundance: many
v_gene: TRBV18

CDR3aa: CASSSIFNEQFF
CDR3nt: TGTGCCAGCAGCTCTATCTTCAATGAGCAGTTCTTC
d_gene: -
j_gene: TRBJ2-1
abundance: few
v_gene: TRBV7-8

CDR3aa: CASSFRRGPYEQYF
CDR3nt: TGTGCCAGCAGTTTTCGCAGGGGCCCCTACGAGCAGTACTTC
d_gene: -
j_gene: TRBJ2-7
abundance: few
v_gene: TRBV28

CDR3aa: CSVRQVSNTEAFF
CDR3nt: TGCAGCGTCCGACAGGTCTCAAACACTGAAGCTTTCTTT
d_gene: -
j_gene: TRBJ1-1
abundance: -
v_gene: TRBV29-1

CDR3aa: CSVYQGAYEQYF
CDR3nt: TGCAGCGTTTATCAGGGAGCCTACGAGCAGTACTTC
d_gene: -
j_gene: TRBJ2-7
abundance: -
v_gene: TRBV29-1

CDR3aa: CATSRLGLAGGFYNEQFF
CDR3nt: TGTGCCACCAGCAGACTCGGACTAGCGGGAGGGTTCTACAATGAGCAGTTCTTC
d_gene: TRBD2
j_gene: TRBJ2-1
abundance: few
v_gene: TRBV15

CDR3aa: CASRKGAQDSPLHF
CDR3nt: TGTGCCAGCCGAAAGGGGGCGCAGGATTCACCCCTCCACTTT
d_gene: TRBD1
j_gene: TRBJ1-6
abundance: -
v_gene: TRBV3-1

CDR3aa: CATKSGSYNEQFF
CDR3nt: TGTGCCACAAAGTCGGGGTCCTACAATGAGCAGTTCTTC
d_gene: -
j_gene: TRBJ2-1
abundance: few
v_gene: TRBV10-3

CDR3aa: CASSQDWTGREYEQYF
CDR3nt: TGTGCCAGCAGCCAAGATTGGACAGGGCGGGAATACGAGCAGTACTTC
d_gene: TRBD1
j_gene: TRBJ2-7
abundance: -
v_gene: TRBV4-2

CDR3aa: CASSQADVNTGELFF
CDR3nt: TGCGCCAGCAGCCAAGCTGATGTTAACACCGGGGAGCTGTTTTTT
d_gene: -
j_gene: TRBJ2-2
abundance: -
v_gene: TRBV4-3

CDR3aa: CASSLNPVSRWSPTEAFF
CDR3nt: TGCGCCAGCAGCTTGAATCCGGTGTCGAGGTGGTCGCCCACTGAAGCTTTCTTT
d_gene: -
j_gene: TRBJ1-1
abundance: -
v_gene: TRBV5-1

CDR3aa: CASRLTGGAGEQFF
CDR3nt: TGCGCCAGCAGGCTTACCGGGGGGGCAGGTGAGCAGTTCTTC
d_gene: TRBD2
j_gene: TRBJ2-1
abundance: -
v_gene: TRBV5-1

CDR3aa: CASSLFGTASKHNEQFF
CDR3nt: TGTGCCAGCAGTTTATTCGGGACAGCCTCCAAGCACAATGAGCAGTTCTTC
d_gene: TRBD1
j_gene: TRBJ2-1
abundance: few
v_gene: TRBV27

CDR3aa: CASSLRAGGDQAFF
CDR3nt: TGTGCCAGCAGTCTCCGAGCAGGGGGTGATCAAGCTTTCTTT
d_gene: TRBD1
j_gene: TRBJ1-1
abundance: -
v_gene: TRBV12-3/TRBV12-4

CDR3aa: CSAGIPGTSGNTIYF
CDR3nt: TGCAGTGCTGGGATTCCAGGGACCTCTGGAAACACCATATATTTT
d_gene: -
j_gene: TRBJ1-3
abundance: -
v_gene: TRBV20-1

CDR3aa: CASSPATSGRGNEQFF
CDR3nt: TGCGCCAGCAGCCCAGCGACTAGCGGGAGAGGCAATGAGCAGTTCTTC
d_gene: TRBD2
j_gene: TRBJ2-1
abundance: many
v_gene: TRBV5-1

CDR3aa: CASSEGGNNQPQHF
CDR3nt: TGTGCCAGCAGTGAAGGGGGGAACAATCAGCCCCAGCATTTT
d_gene: -
j_gene: TRBJ1-5
abundance: -
v_gene: TRBV6-1

CDR3aa: CSVVRQQGGTQYF
CDR3nt: TGCAGCGTTGTTCGACAACAGGGTGGGACCCAGTACTTC
d_gene: -
j_gene: TRBJ2-5
abundance: few
v_gene: TRBV29-1

CDR3aa: CASSSSLAGGQETQYF
CDR3nt: TGTGCCAGCAGCTCCTCACTAGCGGGCGGACAAGAGACCCAGTACTTC
d_gene: TRBD2
j_gene: TRBJ2-5
abundance: -
v_gene: TRBV7-6

CDR3aa: CASSLGLVGYEQYF
CDR3nt: TGTGCCAGCAGCTTAGGCCTAGTCGGGTACGAGCAGTACTTC
d_gene: -
j_gene: TRBJ2-7
abundance: -
v_gene: TRBV13

CDR3aa: CSARGQGDYGYTF
CDR3nt: TGCAGTGCTAGGGGACAGGGAGACTATGGCTACACCTTC
d_gene: TRBD1
j_gene: TRBJ1-2
abundance: few
v_gene: TRBV20-1

CDR3aa: CASSKHGAGDSPLHF
CDR3nt: TGTGCCAGTAGTAAGCACGGGGCCGGTGATTCACCCCTCCACTTT
d_gene: -
j_gene: TRBJ1-6
abundance: -
v_gene: TRBV19

CDR3aa: CATSRQPSSTQYF
CDR3nt: TGTGCCACCAGCAGACAACCTAGTAGTACGCAGTATTTT
d_gene: -
j_gene: TRBJ2-3
abundance: many
v_gene: TRBV15

CDR3aa: CASSQGLGYEQYF
CDR3nt: TGTGCCAGCAGTCAGGGACTAGGCTACGAGCAGTACTTC
d_gene: TRBD2
j_gene: TRBJ2-7
abundance: -
v_gene: TRBV12-3/TRBV12-4

CDR3aa: CASSLVGSSYGYTF
CDR3nt: TGTGCCAGCAGCTTGGTAGGGTCTAGCTATGGCTACACCTTC
d_gene: -
j_gene: TRBJ1-2
abundance: few
v_gene: TRBV7-9